This T cell receptor (beta chain) was obtained from a study of sequential checkpoint blockade in melanoma (dated by TCRdb to about 2019). The study in broad terms: In a 1:1 randomization, patients received either first-line nivolumab then ipilimumab (arm A) or ipilimumab then nivolumab (arm B). Maintenance nivolumab was given following each of the two trial sequences. DNA from some 100 melanoma tumor samples collected before treatment underwent TCRbeta immunosequencing. Matched tumor biopsies were taken from approximately 20 patients before treatment and at week 13, after single-agent nivolumab (arm A) or ipilimumab (arm B). Roughly 85% of the matched pre- and post-treatment tumor biopsy pairs came from the same lesion.

The treatment or condition label, read with the paper, signifies: randomized to nivolumab then ipilimumab (arm A) or the reverse (arm B). No trial patient had received prior DNA-damaging chemotherapy. CheckMate 064, a randomized, open-label phase II trial of sequential checkpoint blockade, was the source of the samples, all of which came from patients with melanoma. Genomic DNA from formalin-fixed paraffin-embedded (FFPE) tissue samples served as the input for tumor TCR sequencing. The immunoSEQ Assay was used to immunosequence TCRbeta CDR3 regions from genomic DNA. Before high-throughput sequencing, the genomic DNA was amplified using bias-controlled multiplex PCR. The original pipeline was this. To quantify the absolute abundance of each unique TCRbeta CDR3 region, the sequences were collapsed and filtered. Clonality was defined as 1 minus Pielou's evenness and was calculated using productive rearrangements only. Tumor T-cell fraction was calculated by normalizing TCRbeta template counts to usable DNA, which was estimated from several housekeeping genes. A previously published method was used to identify clones whose frequencies were significantly greater in on-treatment samples than in baseline samples. TCRdb limited this immuneACCESS table to in-frame rearrangements with V and J called. A share of clones is missing; checked studies link under half to unresolved V genes, and the rest is unexplained. The V and J calls and the clone size are those of that table, but D and trimming were determined from the DNA. This sample is represented by under 20,000 clones; more than 65% of them were singletons. The ten biggest clones cover roughly 5.2% of the sample.

On the study overall, not on this receptor specifically: In the nivolumab-first arm (arm A), an association was found between pretreatment tumor TIL clonality and response (P = .04). The response-prediction model combining TCR metrics and mutation burden needs validation in larger, independent patient cohorts. Tumor T-cell fraction and clonality were correlated with PD-L1 staining and CD8+ T-cell counts, but not with mutational load. Patients whose tumor T-cell fraction and clonality increased by week 13 were about 30 times more likely to achieve clinical benefit. Small sample sizes and reduced statistical power limited the analyses of tumor T-cell fraction within each arm.

About this clone: The clone's antigen remains unknown. No qualities accompany the bases; no much larger clone lies one base away.

The source material was tumor tissue (inferred from file names), sampled from a patient given nivolumab and ipilimumab in sequence. The source of this sequence is a human donor with melanoma.

The CDR3 corresponds to CASSYTRQGREAFF. DNA sequence: TGTGCCAGCAGTTACACAAGACAGGGGAGGGAAGCTTTCTTT. Recombination connected TRBV6-8 to TRBJ1-1; 8 bases in the middle match TRBD1. The CDR3 sequence holds 14 residues, the cysteine and phenylalanine included. CDR3 DNA only is kept here, 42 bases in frame from base 1. The junction shows trimming of 2 bases on V and 8 bases on J, and the gene matches do not reach 7 bases of it. CDR1 is given as MNHGY and CDR2 as SAAAGT, both from the germline V gene.